The T cell receptor (beta chain) described here comes from a study of the immune and genomic landscape of osteosarcoma. This clone appeared a single time. J lost 5 bases, V lost 4 bases, and 16 bases had no gene match. Per germline, CDR1 LNHDA and CDR2 SQIVND (reference sequence). CDR3 length: 17 residues. Using immunoSEQ multiplex PCR, the repertoire was profiled, and TCRdb retains in-frame clones only, with some absent. The data contain over a thousand clones, 70% to 85% of them singletons. Material: primary tumor tissue from the femur. The chain carries TRBV19 and TRBJ1-1; 7 positions agree with TRBD1. The TCR originated in a man aged 30 to 45 with osteosarcoma. CDR3 amino acids: CASSRTRGGGRMTEAFF. CDR3 DNA sequence: TGTGCCAGTAGTAGAACCAGGGGGGGAGGAAGAATGACTGAAGCTTTCTTT.